This TCR beta chain was identified in a study of T-cell memory formation after mild COVID-19. This clonotype was counted only a few times. V dropped 4 bases and J dropped 2; count of bases not matched to a gene: 10. CDR3 length equals 17 residues. The germline V gene has CDR1 MNHEY and CDR2 SVGEGT. MiXCR, run by TCRdb on the 5' RACE reads, gives a single entry per CDR3 protein. This table holds a few hundred thousand distinct CDR3 sequences, roughly a tenth found once. The clonotype originates from a man aged 18 to 29 who had mild COVID-19 (a few samples of this study predate the infection). Cell type and time point are not known. Specimen: PBMCs or a T cell subset sorted from them (not recorded which). The rearrangement joins TRBV6-2 or TRBV6-3 to TRBJ2-3, with 9 bases that match TRBD2. The CDR3 here is CASSLLASGVPTDTQYF. DNA for the CDR3: TGTGCCAGCAGTTTACTGGCTAGCGGGGTCCCCACAGATACGCAGTATTTT.